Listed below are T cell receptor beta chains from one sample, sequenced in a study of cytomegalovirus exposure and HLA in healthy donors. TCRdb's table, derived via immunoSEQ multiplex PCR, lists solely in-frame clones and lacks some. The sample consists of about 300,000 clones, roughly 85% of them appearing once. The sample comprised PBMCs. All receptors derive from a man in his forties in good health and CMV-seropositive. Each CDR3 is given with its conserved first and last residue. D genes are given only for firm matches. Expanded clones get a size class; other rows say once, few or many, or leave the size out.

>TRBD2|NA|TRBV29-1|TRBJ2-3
CSVGRTSGSSDTQYF
TGCAGCGTTGGAAGGACTAGCGGAAGTTCAGATACGCAGTATTTT
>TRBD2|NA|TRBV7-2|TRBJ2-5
CASSPLAGGKETQYF
TGTGCCAGCAGCCCTCTAGCGGGAGGGAAGGAGACCCAGTACTTC
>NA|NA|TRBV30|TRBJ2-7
CAWSVFSDEQYF
TGTGCTTGGAGTGTATTTTCAGACGAGCAGTACTTC
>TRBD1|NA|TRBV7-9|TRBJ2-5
CASSLIGGGETQYF
TGTGCCAGCAGCTTAATAGGGGGCGGTGAGACCCAGTACTTC
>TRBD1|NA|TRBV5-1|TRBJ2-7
CASSRLPPGTGRPYEQYF
TGCGCCAGCAGTCGGTTACCTCCAGGGACAGGGAGGCCCTACGAGCAGTACTTC
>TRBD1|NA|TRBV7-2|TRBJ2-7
CASSPGLGSTGGSHEQYF
TGTGCCAGCAGCCCCGGCCTCGGGTCGACAGGGGGCTCCCACGAGCAGTACTTC
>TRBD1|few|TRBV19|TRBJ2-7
CATWGQGEREQYF
TGTGCCACTTGGGGACAGGGAGAACGCGAGCAGTACTTC
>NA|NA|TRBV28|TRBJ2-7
CASSSPWGGGGYEQYF
TGTGCCAGCAGTTCCCCTTGGGGGGGAGGGGGCTACGAGCAGTACTTC
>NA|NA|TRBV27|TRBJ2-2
CASRNAAFTGELFF
TGTGCCAGCAGAAACGCGGCTTTCACCGGGGAGCTGTTTTTT
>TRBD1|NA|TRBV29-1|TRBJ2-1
CSVESGGAGEQFF
TGCAGCGTTGAATCAGGGGGCGCGGGGGAGCAGTTCTTC
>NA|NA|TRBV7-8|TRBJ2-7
CASSLPSLEQYF
TGTGCCAGCAGCTTACCGTCCTTGGAGCAGTACTTC
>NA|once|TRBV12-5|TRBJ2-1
CASGLGENNEQFF
TGTGCTAGTGGTTTGGGAGAGAACAATGAGCAGTTCTTC
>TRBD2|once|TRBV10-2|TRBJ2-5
CASLGRARETQYF
TGCGCCAGCTTAGGGAGGGCCCGAGAGACCCAGTACTTC
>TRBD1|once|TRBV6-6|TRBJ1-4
CASSYSRQGARKLFF
TGTGCCAGCAGTTACTCGAGACAGGGGGCGAGGAAACTGTTTTTT
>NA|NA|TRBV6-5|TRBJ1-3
CASGARDHSGNTIYF
TGTGCCAGCGGAGCCCGGGATCACTCTGGAAACACCATATATTTT
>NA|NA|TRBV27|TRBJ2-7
CASSLAHGGLYEQYF
TGTGCCAGCAGTTTGGCCCACGGGGGGCTGTACGAGCAGTACTTC
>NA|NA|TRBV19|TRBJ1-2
CAGRRGDGYGYTF
TGTGCCGGGCGACGGGGGGACGGCTATGGCTACACCTTC
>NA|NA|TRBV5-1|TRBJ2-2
CASSLGSFTGELFF
TGCGCCAGCAGCTTGGGTTCGTTCACCGGGGAGCTGTTTTTT
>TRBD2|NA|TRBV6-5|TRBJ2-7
CASSYSGTSGLYEQYF
TGTGCCAGCAGTTACTCCGGGACTAGCGGACTGTACGAGCAGTACTTC
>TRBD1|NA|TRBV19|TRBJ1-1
CASSPTGVMNTEAFF
TGTGCCAGTAGTCCCACAGGGGTCATGAACACTGAAGCTTTCTTT
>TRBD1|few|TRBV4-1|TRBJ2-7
CARSWDRDVAQYF
TGCGCCAGAAGCTGGGACAGGGACGTCGCGCAGTACTTC
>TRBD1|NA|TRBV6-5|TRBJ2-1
CASSYGTGVYNEQFF
TGTGCCAGCAGTTACGGGACAGGGGTCTACAATGAGCAGTTCTTC
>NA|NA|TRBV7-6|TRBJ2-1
CASSLEGIYNEQFF
TGTGCCAGCAGCTTAGAGGGGATCTACAATGAGCAGTTCTTC
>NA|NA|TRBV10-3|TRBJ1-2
CAISVRTDPNYGYTF
TGTGCCATCAGTGTTAGGACAGATCCTAACTATGGCTACACCTTC